The clone carrying this T cell receptor (beta chain) was seen a handful of times. Its target is not known. This sample was included in a study of T-cell reconstitution after alpha-beta-depleted transplantation in children. Unique molecular identifiers tagged the TCRbeta library. Each CDR3 protein is one row after TCRdb ran MiXCR on the PCR reads. The data show 480,000 or so distinct CDR3 sequences, 10% to 13% seen once. Broader study findings: The study traced high day-60 TCRbeta diversity in some patients to surviving recipient T cells and thymic progenitors. At the one-year point after transplant, T-cell counts and TCRbeta diversity were found to come mostly from T cells that had been newly produced. Several hundred expanded graft clones reportedly were the source of alpha-beta T cells about two months after transplant.

Material: PBMCs, obtained before TCRalphabeta/CD19-depleted stem cell transplant. The TCR originated in a child aged 2 to 9 with inherited bone marrow failure, due to receive a stem cell transplant.

CDR3 sequence reads: CASSLEQAGGPGDTGELFF. The CDR3, as DNA: TGTGCCAGCAGTTTGGAGCAAGCGGGAGGGCCGGGAGACACCGGGGAGCTGTTTTTT. The chain recombines TRBV12-3 or TRBV12-4 with TRBJ2-2; the match to TRBD2 covers 10 bases. V was pared by 3 bases and J by 3 bases, with 13 bases of the junction left unmatched. This CDR3 is built from 19 residues.